Listed here are 27 T cell receptor beta chains from one sample, sequenced in a study of cytomegalovirus exposure and HLA in healthy donors. Amplification used 60 Vbeta primers and 13 Jbeta primers. The data were produced by immunoSEQ multiplex PCR, yet TCRdb's version contains in-frame clones alone and is incomplete. Found here are 150,000 to 200,000 clones, 78% of them singletons; the top ten hold around 14%. The sequencing sample was made of PBMCs. These receptors all come from a woman younger than 45 in good health and CMV-seropositive.

This rearrangement joins TRBV30 to TRBJ1-1; 9 nucleotides match TRBD1. J gave up 5 bases and V 2 bases, and 6 bases lay outside the gene matches. The germline V gene has CDR1 GTSNPN and CDR2 SVGIG (reference sequence). This CDR3 has 14 residues. The CDR3 nucleotides read TGTGCCTGGAGTACCGGGACAGGGAAGACTGAAGCTTTCTTT. It codes for CAWSTGTGKTEAFF.

The chain links TRBV9 to TRBJ2-1; 7 bases fit TRBD2. This CDR3 is 16 amino acids long. The germline CDR1 and CDR2 sequences are SGDLS and YYNGEE. V was pared by 4 bases and J by 9 bases, with 16 bases of the junction left unmatched. Written as DNA, the CDR3 is TGTGCCAGCAGCCCCGGGGTAGCGGGCCCCCTTAGTGAGCAGTTCTTC. Residues: CASSPGVAGPLSEQFF.

The chain is built from TRBV4-3 and TRBJ2-3; 8 positions agree with TRBD2. There are 16 residues in the CDR3. Trimming removed 0 bases from V and 6 bases from J; junction bases left unmatched: 8. Germline CDR1 LGHNA, CDR2 YSLEER. For the CDR3, the DNA is TGCGCCAGCAGCCAAGAAGTTGCGGGAGGATCGGATACGCAGTATTTT. This gives the protein CASSQEVAGGSDTQYF.

This sequence joins TRBV2 and TRBJ2-3, with D possibly being TRBD2 (6 bases). The length of the CDR3 is 18 residues. The germline V gene encodes CDR1 SNHLY and CDR2 FYNNEI. Trimming pared 2 bases from V and 0 bases from J, leaving 18 bases between. CDR3 nucleotide sequence: TGTGCCAGCAGTGAACCCCTCGGTAGCGGCCCTAGCACAGATACGCAGTATTTT. Protein product: CASSEPLGSGPSTDTQYF.

The chain links TRBV19 to TRBJ2-7; a weak D match, TRBD1 (6 bases). The CDR3 is made up of 14 amino acids. Trimming cost V 5 bases and J 3 bases, with 14 bases left between them. Germline assignment: CDR1 LNHDA and CDR2 SQIVND (reference sequence). CDR3 loop: CASSLTGSDYEQYF. The CDR3 nucleotides are TGTGCCAGTAGTCTTACAGGGTCCGACTACGAGCAGTACTTC.

The chain is built from TRBV27 and TRBJ2-7; 8 bases match TRBD2. This CDR3 contains 17 residues. Per the germline V gene, CDR1 is MNHEY and CDR2 is SMNVEV (reference sequence). Germline trimming cut 3 bases from V and 3 bases from J; bases unmatched to any gene: 13. The CDR3 reads CASSLRGPGGGFYEQYF. CDR3 bases: TGTGCCAGCAGTTTGAGAGGTCCGGGCGGGGGGTTCTACGAGCAGTACTTC.

The chain couples TRBV7-2 to TRBJ2-5; TRBD2 matches at 7 bases. This CDR3 region has 15 residues. Looked up from germline, CDR1 is SGHTA and CDR2 is FQGNSA. V lost 1 base, J lost 5 bases, and 7 bases stayed unmatched. As DNA, the CDR3 is TGTGCCAGCAGCTTAGATTGGGGGGAGGGGGAGACCCAGTACTTC. Protein: CASSLDWGEGETQYF.

This chain connects TRBV19 to TRBJ2-2; tentative D call: TRBD1 (5 bases). The CDR3 has 14 amino acids. Trimming pared 3 bases from V and 5 bases from J, leaving 10 bases between. Germline CDR1 is LNHDA and CDR2 is SQIVND (reference sequence). The CDR3 DNA reads TGTGCCAGTAGTATTCCGGACAAAACCGGGGAGCTGTTTTTT. Translating gives CASSIPDKTGELFF.

The chain has TRBV30 and TRBJ1-2, with 11 bases matching TRBD1. The J segment lost 6 bases and the V segment lost 0 bases, leaving 9 bases of the junction unmatched. This CDR3 has 16 residues. The germline V gene has CDR1 GTSNPN and CDR2 SVGIG (reference sequence). This CDR3 is CAWSVTGTGGRDGYTF. CDR3 nucleotides: TGTGCCTGGAGTGTTACCGGGACAGGGGGAAGGGATGGCTACACCTTC.

The gene calls are TRBV28 and TRBJ2-1, with a possible D match to TRBD1 (5 bases). V gave up 5 bases and J gave up 9 bases, with 14 bases separating them. The CDR3 covers 13 residues. Germline V gene lookup returns CDR1 MDHEN and CDR2 SYDVKM. CDR3 region: CASSLGPRGEQFF. The CDR3 DNA sequence: TGTGCCAGCAGTCTCGGGCCAAGGGGTGAGCAGTTCTTC.

The chain employs TRBV7-6 and TRBJ2-1; 12 positions agree with TRBD2. The CDR3 consists of 19 residues. In germline, CDR1 is SGHVS, CDR2 FNYEAQ. V lost 1 base and J lost 1; bases outside the gene matches: 8. In nucleotides, the CDR3 is TGTGCCAGCAGCTTAGTCGGGACTAGCGGGCAAACTTCCTACAATGAGCAGTTCTTC. Its protein product is CASSLVGTSGQTSYNEQFF.

The chain employs TRBV21-1 and TRBJ2-7; TRBD2, the table's D call, lacks a check against the DNA. TRBV21-1 is a documented pseudogene. This CDR3 region has 19 residues. The CDR3 loop reads CASSKVHETSGGATYEQYF. For the CDR3, the DNA is TGTGCCAGCAGCAAAGTACACGAGACTAGCGGGGGGGCGACCTACGAGCAGTACTTC.

This rearrangement joins TRBV5-6 to TRBJ2-7; no reliable D call. Germline assignment: CDR1 SGHDT and CDR2 YYEEEE. Trimming stripped 0 bases from V and 7 bases from J, with 14 bases between. The CDR3 has 14 amino acids. The chain's CDR3 is CASSLGSPAREQYF. The CDR3 DNA sequence: TGTGCCAGCAGCTTGGGATCGCCGGCGAGGGAGCAGTACTTC.

The V call is TRBV11-2, the J call TRBJ2-1; TRBD2 might be the D (6 bases). Trimming shortened V by 0 bases and J by 3 bases, and 15 bases separated the two germline ends. Germline lookup yields CDR1 SGHAT and CDR2 FQNNGV. This CDR3 comprises 17 residues. CDR3 loop: CASSLDQGGWIYNEQFF. DNA for the CDR3: TGTGCCAGCAGCTTAGATCAGGGAGGTTGGATCTACAATGAGCAGTTCTTC.

This clone has only one observation. The chain links TRBV6-5 to TRBJ1-2; D is undetermined. V was shortened by 0 bases and J by 13 bases, with 12 bases between the two germline ends. The CDR3 spans 12 residues. CDR1 is MNHEY, CDR2 SVGAGI, per germline. CDR3 residues: CASSYSYSSPTF. The CDR3 DNA follows: TGTGCCAGCAGTTACTCATACAGCTCCCCCACCTTC.

V is TRBV18 and J is TRBJ2-3, with 13 bases identical to TRBD2. Germline V CDR1 and CDR2: KGHSH, LQKENI. The CDR3 is 16 residues long. With 4 bases clipped from V and 6 bases from J, the junction kept 7 bases outside the gene matches. The CDR3 protein is CASSLLGLAGADTQYF. CDR3 nucleotide sequence: TGTGCCAGCTCACTACTCGGACTAGCGGGGGCGGATACGCAGTATTTT.

V and J are TRBV5-1 and TRBJ2-7; D is perhaps TRBD1 (5 bases). CDR3 length: 15 residues. Per germline, CDR1 SGHRS and CDR2 YFSETQ. The germline V and J ends were trimmed by 4 bases and 5 bases, with 19 bases remaining between them. CDR3 bases: TGCGCCAGCAGCCTTACCCCAGGGCTCGGGCACGAGCAGTACTTC. Residues: CASSLTPGLGHEQYF.

This sequence joins TRBV5-6 and TRBJ1-5, with D unclear. This CDR3 is built from 12 residues. V was shortened by 4 bases and J by 6 bases, with 8 bases between the two germline ends. From germline, CDR1 is SGHDT and CDR2 YYEEEE. The CDR3 loop reads CASSPGGQPQHF. The CDR3 nucleotides read TGTGCCAGCAGCCCGGGAGGTCAGCCCCAGCATTTT.

This clone came up once. The J gene is TRBJ1-1, the V gene TRBV9; D is perhaps TRBD1 (6 bases). CDR1 and CDR2 from the germline V gene are SGDLS and YYNGEE. The CDR3 runs to 17 residues. V was pared by 0 bases and J by 0 bases, with 15 bases between. CDR3 DNA sequence: TGTGCCAGCAGCGTAGACAGGGTCATGGGGATGAACACTGAAGCTTTCTTT. Translated, it gives CASSVDRVMGMNTEAFF.

The chain uses TRBV5-5 and TRBJ2-7; 9 bases line up with TRBD2. In germline, CDR1 is SGHKS, CDR2 YYEKEE (reference sequence). The CDR3 totals 14 residues. The ends lost 2 bases at V and 4 bases at J; junction bases unmatched: 4. Here the CDR3 DNA reads TGTGCCAGCAGCTTCAGCGGGAGGCTATACGAGCAGTACTTC. Encoded protein: CASSFSGRLYEQYF.

V is TRBV27 and J is TRBJ1-3; D is uncertain. Deletions cut 1 base from V and 4 bases from J, with 11 bases between. CDR3 length: 15 amino acids. The germline V gene has CDR1 MNHEY and CDR2 SMNVEV (reference sequence). The CDR3 DNA follows: TGTGCCAGCAGTTTATGGAGGGAAGAGGGAAACACCATATATTTT. It specifies CASSLWREEGNTIYF.

J is TRBJ2-7 and V is TRBV7-6; a weak D match, TRBD1 (6 bases). Trimming removed 5 bases from V and 2 bases from J, with 13 bases in between. CDR1 and CDR2 (germline): SGHVS, FNYEAQ. The CDR3 extends over 14 amino acids. In DNA form, the CDR3 reads TGTGCCAGCAGCCCAGGGGCAGAGACCTACGAGCAGTACTTC. It is translated as CASSPGAETYEQYF.

The V and J genes are TRBV11-3 and TRBJ2-5; 8 bases agree with TRBD2. Germline loops: CDR1 SGHNT, CDR2 YENEEA. This CDR3 is 14 amino acids long. V lost 3 bases to trimming and J lost 5 bases; unmatched junction nucleotides: 5. CDR3 residues: CASSLRLAPETQYF. DNA for the CDR3: TGTGCCAGCAGCTTGCGACTAGCGCCGGAGACCCAGTACTTC. The complete variable domain, with remaining parts taken from reference TRBV11-3 and TRBJ2-5, reads EAGVVQSPRYKIIEKKQPVAFWCNPISGHNTLYWYLQNLGQGPELLIRYENEEAVDDSQLPKDRFSAERLKGVDSTLKIQPAELGDSAVYLCASSLRLAPETQYFGPGTRLLVL.

The V gene is TRBV7-8, the J gene TRBJ2-5, with 8 bases that match TRBD2. This CDR3 is 16 amino acids long. Trimming at V came to 2 bases and at J to 5 bases, leaving 10 bases not matched to a gene. CDR1 and CDR2 from the germline V gene are SGHVS and FQNEAQ. The CDR3 DNA sequence: TGTGCCAGCAGCTTAAAGACTAGCGTCCGGACGGAGACCCAGTACTTC. As protein: CASSLKTSVRTETQYF.

The rearrangement joins TRBV19 to TRBJ1-6; 7 positions match TRBD1. J was trimmed by 5 bases and V by 7 bases; bases with no gene match: 5. The CDR3 runs 14 residues. The germline gives CDR1 LNHDA, CDR2 SQIVND (reference sequence). CDR3: CASTEGANNSPLHF. The CDR3 coding sequence is TGTGCCAGTACAGAGGGGGCAAATAATTCACCCCTCCACTTT.

This rearrangement joins TRBV9 to TRBJ1-1; 10 positions match TRBD1. Losses at the gene ends were 1 base for V and 5 bases for J; bases not matched to a gene: 2. Per germline, CDR1 SGDLS and CDR2 YYNGEE. The CDR3 has 14 residues. This CDR3 is CASSVRTGGTEAFF. The CDR3 DNA sequence: TGTGCCAGCAGCGTACGGACAGGGGGTACTGAAGCTTTCTTT. The full variable domain, its missing parts supplied by reference TRBV9 and TRBJ1-1, is DSGVTQTPKHLITATGQRVTLRCSPRSGDLSVYWYQQSLDQGLQFLIQYYNGEERAKGNILERFSAQQFPDLHSELNLSSLELGDSALYFCASSVRTGGTEAFFGQGTRLTVV.

The gene calls are TRBV9 and TRBJ2-7, with D unclear. V lost 0 bases and J 6 bases, leaving 10 bases between the germline ends. Germline assignment: CDR1 SGDLS and CDR2 YYNGEE. This CDR3 comprises 13 residues. CDR3 nucleotides: TGTGCCAGCAGCGTAGTTGGAGCGAGCGAGCAGTACTTC. Its translation is CASSVVGASEQYF.